This passage covers 3 T cell receptor beta chains from one sample sequenced in a study of beta chain features in type 1 diabetes. Sequencing targeted expressed TCRB transcripts, as all isolated RNA had been reverse transcribed. Data came from immunoSEQ multiplex PCR; TCRdb stores just in-frame clones and leaves some out. The sample shows 300,000 to 450,000 clones, roughly 12% of them seen only once. The sample comprised naive CD4+ T cells from blood. The receptor source for this set is a man aged 18 to 29 in good health.

This clone was recorded a few times. The chain is built from TRBV6-6 and TRBJ1-3, with 7 bases aligning to TRBD1. From germline, CDR1 is MNHNY and CDR2 SVGAGI (reference sequence). With V trimmed by 6 bases and J by 3 bases, 11 bases remained unmatched. The CDR3 spans 16 residues. Here the CDR3 DNA reads TGTGCCAGCAGCCACGGGACAGAAGACTTTGGAAACACCATATATTTT. As protein: CASSHGTEDFGNTIYF.

The J gene is TRBJ1-1, the V gene TRBV28, with D tentatively TRBD1 (6 bases). The ends were cut back, 5 bases at V and 4 bases at J, with 14 bases in the middle. There are 14 residues in the CDR3. Germline assignment: CDR1 MDHEN and CDR2 SYDVKM. Here the CDR3 reads CASSTYKGVTEAFF. The CDR3 DNA reads TGTGCCAGCAGTACCTACAAGGGGGTCACTGAAGCTTTCTTT. Full variable domain (remainder filled in from reference TRBV28 and TRBJ1-1): DVKVTQSSRYLVKRTGEKVFLECVQDMDHENMFWYRQDPGLGLRLIYFSYDVKMKEKGDIPEGYSVSREKKERFSLILESASTNQTSMYLCASSTYKGVTEAFFGQGTRLTVV.

This clone has just a few counts. The rearrangement joins TRBV29-1 to TRBJ2-1, with a weak D call TRBD2 (5 bases). Germline V gives CDR1 SQVTM, CDR2 ANQGSEA. This CDR3 comprises 14 residues. Trimming cost V 5 bases and J 9 bases, with 20 bases left between them. The CDR3 loop reads CSVSPGRGRAEQFF. CDR3 DNA: TGCAGCGTTTCACCGGGGAGAGGGCGAGCTGAGCAGTTCTTC.